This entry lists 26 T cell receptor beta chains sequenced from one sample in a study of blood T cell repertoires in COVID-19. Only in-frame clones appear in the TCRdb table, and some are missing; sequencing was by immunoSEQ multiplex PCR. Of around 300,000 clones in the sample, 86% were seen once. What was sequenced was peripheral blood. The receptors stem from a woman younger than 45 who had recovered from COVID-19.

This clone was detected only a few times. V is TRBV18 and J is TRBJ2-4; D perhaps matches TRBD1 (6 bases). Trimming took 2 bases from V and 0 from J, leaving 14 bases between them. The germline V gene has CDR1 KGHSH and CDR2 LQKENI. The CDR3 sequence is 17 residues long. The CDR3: CASSPDQGLVAKNIQYF. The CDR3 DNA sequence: TGTGCCAGCTCACCAGATCAGGGGCTAGTAGCCAAAAACATTCAGTACTTC.

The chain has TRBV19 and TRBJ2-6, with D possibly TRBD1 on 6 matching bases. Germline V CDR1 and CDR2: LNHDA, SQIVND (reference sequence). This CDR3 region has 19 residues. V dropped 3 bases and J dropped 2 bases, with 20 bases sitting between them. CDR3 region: CASSITGFLVGTGANVLTF. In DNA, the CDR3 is TGTGCCAGTAGTATCACAGGGTTTTTGGTGGGAACTGGGGCCAACGTCCTGACTTTC. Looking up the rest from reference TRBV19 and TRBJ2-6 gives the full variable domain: DGGITQSPKYLFRKEGQNVTLSCEQNLNHDAMYWYRQDPGQGLRLIYYSQIVNDFQKGDIAEGYSVSREKKESFPLTVTSAQKNPTAFYLCASSITGFLVGTGANVLTFGAGSRLTVL.

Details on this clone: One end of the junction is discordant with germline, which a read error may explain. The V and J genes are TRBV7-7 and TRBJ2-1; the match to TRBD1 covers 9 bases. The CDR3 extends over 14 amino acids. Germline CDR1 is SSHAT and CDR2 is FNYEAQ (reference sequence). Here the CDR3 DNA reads TGTGCTAGCAGCACAGGGGGCGCGGGGAATGAGCAGTTCTTC. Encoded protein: CASSTGGAGNEQFF.

In DNA, the CDR3 is TGTGCCAGCAGTTTAGGGGGGTTCAATCAGCCCCAGCATTTT. Translation: CASSLGGFNQPQHF. The J gene is TRBJ1-5, the V gene TRBV27; maybe TRBD1 (5 bases). The CDR3 runs 14 residues. Trimming cost V 2 bases and J 3 bases, with 8 bases left between them. The germline V gene encodes CDR1 MNHEY and CDR2 SMNVEV (reference sequence).

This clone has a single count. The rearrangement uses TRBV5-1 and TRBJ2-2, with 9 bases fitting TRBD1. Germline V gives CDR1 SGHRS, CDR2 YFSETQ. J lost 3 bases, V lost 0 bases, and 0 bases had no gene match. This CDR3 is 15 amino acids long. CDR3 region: CASSLGTGDTGELFF. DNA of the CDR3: TGCGCCAGCAGCTTGGGGACAGGGGACACCGGGGAGCTGTTTTTT.

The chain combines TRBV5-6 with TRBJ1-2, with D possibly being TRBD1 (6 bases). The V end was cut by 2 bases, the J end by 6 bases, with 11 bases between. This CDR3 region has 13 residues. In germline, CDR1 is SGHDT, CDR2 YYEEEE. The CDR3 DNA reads TGTGCCAGCAGCTTAAACAGGGCGGATGGCTACACCTTC. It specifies CASSLNRADGYTF.

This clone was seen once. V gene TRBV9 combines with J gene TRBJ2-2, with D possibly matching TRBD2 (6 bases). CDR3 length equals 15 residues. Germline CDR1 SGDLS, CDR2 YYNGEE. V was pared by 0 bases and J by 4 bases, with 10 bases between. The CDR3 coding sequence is TGTGCCAGCAGCGTAGGACTAGAGGGCACCGGGGAGCTGTTTTTT. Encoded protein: CASSVGLEGTGELFF.

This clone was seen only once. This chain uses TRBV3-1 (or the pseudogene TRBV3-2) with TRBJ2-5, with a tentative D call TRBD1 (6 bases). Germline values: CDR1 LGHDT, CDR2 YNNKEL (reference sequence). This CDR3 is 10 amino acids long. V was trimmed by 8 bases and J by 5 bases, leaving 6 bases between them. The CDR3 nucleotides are TGTGCCAGCCAGGGGGAGACCCAGTACTTC. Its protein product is CASQGETQYF.

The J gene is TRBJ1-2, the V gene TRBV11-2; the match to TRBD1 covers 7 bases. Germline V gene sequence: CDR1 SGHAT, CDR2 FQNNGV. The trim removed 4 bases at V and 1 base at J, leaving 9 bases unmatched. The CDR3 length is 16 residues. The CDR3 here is CASSSVRQGGNYGYTF. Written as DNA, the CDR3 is TGTGCCAGCAGCTCCGTCCGACAGGGCGGTAACTATGGCTACACCTTC.

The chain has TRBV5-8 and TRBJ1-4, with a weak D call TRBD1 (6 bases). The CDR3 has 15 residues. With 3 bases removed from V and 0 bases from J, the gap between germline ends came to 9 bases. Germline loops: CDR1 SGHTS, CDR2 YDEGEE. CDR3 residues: CASSSDSSTNEKLFF. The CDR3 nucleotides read TGTGCCAGCAGCTCGGACAGTTCAACTAATGAAAAACTGTTTTTT.

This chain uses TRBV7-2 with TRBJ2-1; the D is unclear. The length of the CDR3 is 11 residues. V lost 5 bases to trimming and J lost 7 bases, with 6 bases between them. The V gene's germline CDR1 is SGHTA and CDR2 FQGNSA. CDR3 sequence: CASSHINEQFF. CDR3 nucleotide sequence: TGTGCCAGCAGCCACATAAATGAGCAGTTCTTC.

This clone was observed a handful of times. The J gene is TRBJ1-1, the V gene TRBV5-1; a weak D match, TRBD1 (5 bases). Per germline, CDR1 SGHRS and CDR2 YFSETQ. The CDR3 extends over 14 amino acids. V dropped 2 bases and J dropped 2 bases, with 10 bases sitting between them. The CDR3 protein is CASSLAGPNTEAFF. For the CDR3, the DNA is TGCGCCAGCAGCTTAGCAGGGCCAAACACTGAAGCTTTCTTT.

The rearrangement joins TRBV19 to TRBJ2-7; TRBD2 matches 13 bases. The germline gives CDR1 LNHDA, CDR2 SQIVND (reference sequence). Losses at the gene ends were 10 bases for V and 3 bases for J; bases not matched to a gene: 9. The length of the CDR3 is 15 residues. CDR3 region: CATGSGLAGSYEQYF. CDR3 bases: TGTGCCACCGGGTCGGGACTAGCGGGGAGCTACGAGCAGTACTTC.

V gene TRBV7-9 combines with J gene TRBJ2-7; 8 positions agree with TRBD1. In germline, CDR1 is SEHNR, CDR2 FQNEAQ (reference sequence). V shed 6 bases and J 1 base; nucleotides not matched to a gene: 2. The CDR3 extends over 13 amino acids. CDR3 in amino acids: CASRGTGSYEQYF. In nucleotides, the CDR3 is TGTGCCAGCAGGGGGACAGGATCCTACGAGCAGTACTTC.

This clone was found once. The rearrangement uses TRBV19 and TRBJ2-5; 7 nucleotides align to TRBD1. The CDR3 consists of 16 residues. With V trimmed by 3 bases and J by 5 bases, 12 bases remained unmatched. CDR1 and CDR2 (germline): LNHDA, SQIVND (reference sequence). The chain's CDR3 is CASSIGGTAGRETQYF. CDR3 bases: TGTGCCAGTAGTATCGGTGGGACAGCAGGGCGGGAGACCCAGTACTTC.

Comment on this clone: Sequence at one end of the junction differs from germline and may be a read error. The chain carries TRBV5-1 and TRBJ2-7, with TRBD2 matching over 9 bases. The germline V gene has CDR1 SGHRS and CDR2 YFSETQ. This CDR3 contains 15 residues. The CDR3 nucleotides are TGCGCCCGCAGCCGCGGCGGGGGGGAAGGATACGAGCAGTACTTC. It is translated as CARSRGGGEGYEQYF.

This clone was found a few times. The CDR3 region is CASSSGQGRAGANVLTF. In nucleotides, the CDR3 is TGTGCCAGCAGTTCTGGACAGGGGAGGGCTGGGGCCAACGTCCTGACTTTC. The chain employs TRBV28 and TRBJ2-6; 9 bases agree with TRBD1. The CDR3 totals 17 residues. The junction had 6 bases not matched to a gene; V was cut back by 4 bases and J by 2 bases. The germline V gene has CDR1 MDHEN and CDR2 SYDVKM.

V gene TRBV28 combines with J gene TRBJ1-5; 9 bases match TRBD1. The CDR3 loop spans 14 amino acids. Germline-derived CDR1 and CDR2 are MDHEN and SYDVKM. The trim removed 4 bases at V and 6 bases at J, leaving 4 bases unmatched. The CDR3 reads CASSYNRGRQPQHF. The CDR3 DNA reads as TGTGCCAGCAGTTATAACAGGGGGCGTCAGCCCCAGCATTTT.

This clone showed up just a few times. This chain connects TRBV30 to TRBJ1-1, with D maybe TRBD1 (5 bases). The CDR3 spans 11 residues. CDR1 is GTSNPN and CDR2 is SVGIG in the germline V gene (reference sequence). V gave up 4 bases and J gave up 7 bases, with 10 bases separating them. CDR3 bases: TGTGCCTGGATGACGCAGGGTGAAGCTTTCTTT. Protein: CAWMTQGEAFF.

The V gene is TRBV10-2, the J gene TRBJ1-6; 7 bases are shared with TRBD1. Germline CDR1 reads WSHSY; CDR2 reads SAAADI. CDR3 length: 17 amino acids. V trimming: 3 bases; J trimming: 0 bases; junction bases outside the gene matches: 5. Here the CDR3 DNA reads TGCGCCAGCAGTGACCCACAGGGGATCTCCTATAATTCACCCCTCCACTTT. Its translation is CASSDPQGISYNSPLHF.

In DNA form, the CDR3 reads TGTGCCAGCAGCGTAGCGGGGGGGGATGGCTACACCTTC. Its protein product is CASSVAGGDGYTF. The chain carries TRBV9 and TRBJ1-2, with D possibly TRBD1 on 5 matching bases. Germline V lookup: CDR1 SGDLS, CDR2 YYNGEE. V was clipped by 0 bases and J by 6 bases, with 9 bases between them. The CDR3 is 13 residues long.

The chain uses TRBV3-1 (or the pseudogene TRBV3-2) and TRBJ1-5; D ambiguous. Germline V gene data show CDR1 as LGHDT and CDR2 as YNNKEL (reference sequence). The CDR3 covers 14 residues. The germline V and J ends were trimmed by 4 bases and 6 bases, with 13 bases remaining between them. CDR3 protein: CASSRSGSAQPQHF. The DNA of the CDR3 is TGTGCCAGCAGCCGGAGCGGATCGGCTCAGCCCCAGCATTTT.

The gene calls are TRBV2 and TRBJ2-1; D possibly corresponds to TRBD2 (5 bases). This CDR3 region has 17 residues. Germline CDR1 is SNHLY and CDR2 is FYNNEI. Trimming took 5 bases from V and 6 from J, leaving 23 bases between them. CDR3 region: CASSTQITGSPGNEQFF. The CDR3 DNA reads TGTGCCAGCAGTACCCAAATTACGGGGAGCCCTGGCAATGAGCAGTTCTTC.

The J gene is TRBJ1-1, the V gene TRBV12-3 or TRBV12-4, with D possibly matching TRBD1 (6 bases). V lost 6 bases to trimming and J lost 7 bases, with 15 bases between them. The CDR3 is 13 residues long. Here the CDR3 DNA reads TGTGCCAGCAGCCCTGGTGGGACATTTGAAGCTTTCTTT. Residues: CASSPGGTFEAFF.

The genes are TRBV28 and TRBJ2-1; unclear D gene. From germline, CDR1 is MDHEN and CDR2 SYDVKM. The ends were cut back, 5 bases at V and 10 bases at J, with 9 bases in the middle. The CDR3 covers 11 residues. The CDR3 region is CASSQAREQFF. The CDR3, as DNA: TGTGCCAGCAGTCAAGCTCGAGAGCAGTTCTTC.

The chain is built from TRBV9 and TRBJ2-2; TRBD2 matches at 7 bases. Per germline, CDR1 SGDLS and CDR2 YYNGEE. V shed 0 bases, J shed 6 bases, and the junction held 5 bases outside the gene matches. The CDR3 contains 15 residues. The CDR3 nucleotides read TGTGCCAGCAGCGTAGATTTCGGGGGGTCCGGGGAGCTGTTTTTT. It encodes CASSVDFGGSGELFF.